Listed below are T cell receptor beta chains from one sample, sequenced in a study of blood T cell repertoires in COVID-19. Using immunoSEQ multiplex PCR, the repertoire was profiled, and TCRdb retains in-frame clones only, with some absent. There are tens of thousands of clones in the sample; approximately 80% occur only once, and 13% lies in the top ten. Sequencing input: peripheral blood. The receptors were sampled from an elderly woman with acute or convalescent COVID-19. The CDR3 runs from the conserved cysteine through the conserved F or W. Fields, in order: J gene, clone size, D gene, CDR3 length, V gene, CDR3 DNA, CDR3 protein. D genes are given only for firm matches. Clone size is given for some rows only: seen once, a few or many times, or a class if the clone is expanded.

>TRBJ2-7|.|TRBD1|14|TRBV6-1
TGTGCCAGCAGTGAAGGGACAGGGGTAAACGAGCAGTACTTC
CASSEGTGVNEQYF
>TRBJ1-1|.|.|11|TRBV4-1
TGCCCCAGCAGCCGAGGGGAGGGGGCTTTCTTT
CPSSRGEGAFF
>TRBJ2-7|.|TRBD1|15|TRBV5-1
TGCGCCAGCAGCACAGGATCAGGGGGCTCCTACGAGCAGTACTTC
CASSTGSGGSYEQYF
>TRBJ1-6|.|.|12|TRBV19
TGTGCCAGTAGCGACTGGAATTCACCCCTCCACTTT
CASSDWNSPLHF
>TRBJ1-1|.|TRBD1|15|TRBV6-5
TGTGCCAGCAGTTATGTTGGACAGGGGAAGACTGAAGCTTTCTTT
CASSYVGQGKTEAFF
>TRBJ2-3|.|TRBD1|15|TRBV5-1
TGCGCCAGCAGCCAGCGGACAGGGGTCACAGATACGCAGTATTTT
CASSQRTGVTDTQYF
>TRBJ2-1|.|.|13|TRBV21-1
TGTGCCGGCTGGACAGGGGGCCGGGATGAGCAGTTCTTC
CAGWTGGRDEQFF
>TRBJ2-1|.|TRBD2|14|TRBV19
TGTGCCAGTAGTAGTCAGCGGGGGTACAATGAGCAGTTCTTC
CASSSQRGYNEQFF
>TRBJ1-5|.|.|13|TRBV30
TGTGCCTGGAGTCCGGGAATCGATCAGCCCCAGCATTTT
CAWSPGIDQPQHF
>TRBJ2-7|.|TRBD1|12|TRBV27
TGTGCCAGTGGGGACAGAACCTACGAGCAGTACTTC
CASGDRTYEQYF
>TRBJ2-2|once|TRBD2|17|TRBV19
TGTGCCAGTGAGGCCGGGGGGGTGGCTCTGCGGACCGGGGAGCTGTTTTTT
CASEAGGVALRTGELFF
>TRBJ1-3|once|.|13|TRBV11-2
TGTGCCAGCAGCTTTGCGTCTGGAAACACCATATATTTT
CASSFASGNTIYF
>TRBJ2-2|.|.|16|TRBV7-9
TGTGCCAGCAGCTTAGCGAGAGGATTGAACACCGGGGAGCTGTTTTTT
CASSLARGLNTGELFF
>TRBJ2-2|.|.|13|TRBV7-2
TGTGCCAGCAGCTTAGGAGACACCGGGGAGCTGTTTTTT
CASSLGDTGELFF
>TRBJ2-2|.|TRBD2|15|TRBV4-2
TGTGCCAGCAGCCACGAAAGCGGGGGGGCCGGGGAGCTGTTTTTT
CASSHESGGAGELFF
>TRBJ2-7|.|TRBD1|13|TRBV27
TGTGCCAGCAGTACCCGACAGGGGACCGGCCAGTACTTC
CASSTRQGTGQYF
>TRBJ2-2|.|.|16|TRBV19
TGTGCCAGTAGTATAAGCAGGGTGTTCGACACCGGGGAGCTGTTTTTT
CASSISRVFDTGELFF
>TRBJ1-2|.|TRBD1|15|TRBV5-4
TGTGCCAGCAGCTTTTCTCCGGGACAGGGTTATGGCTACACCTTC
CASSFSPGQGYGYTF